This TCR beta chain was observed in a study of blood T cell repertoires in COVID-19. The wider study: Researchers got acute and convalescent COVID-19 samples from the United States, Italy and Spain. In each case, the material was cDNA or gDNA derived from T cells, B-cell-depleted T cells, or PBMCs.

Study processing details: For nucleated cells, counts were estimated from reference gene primer amplification. Assay: immunoSEQ multiplex PCR; the TCRdb copy retains only in-frame clones and omits some. V and J calls plus clone size are reproduced from that table; the DNA served to infer D and trimming. The data show about 140,000 clones, with 65% to 80% seen just once and 1.5% to 2.5% held by the top ten. This clonotype was sampled from a woman aged 60-75 years with acute or convalescent COVID-19. The material sequenced was peripheral blood.

The CDR3 is CASSDRGRPYEQYF. The CDR3 coding sequence is TGCGCCAGCAGTGACAGGGGGCGCCCCTACGAGCAGTACTTC. J is TRBJ2-7 and V is TRBV10-1, with 8 bases identical to TRBD1. The CDR3 sequence is 14 residues long. V lost 3 bases to trimming and J lost 2 bases; unmatched junction nucleotides: 3. CDR1 is WNHNN, CDR2 SYGVQD, per germline (reference sequence).